Presented here are 28 T cell receptor beta chains from one specimen sequenced in a study of T cells in Graves' hyperthyroidism and ophthalmopathy. Template material for amplifying TCR beta CDR3 regions consisted of RNA transcripts. RT-PCR in the first round (using the HTBI primer set) targeted the TCR CDR3. TCRdb ran MiXCR on the multiplex PCR reads and lists one entry per CDR3 protein. The profile shows hundreds of thousands of distinct CDR3 sequences, around 40% of them singletons. The sample consisted of blood. The receptor source for this set is a woman aged 40 to 50 with Graves' hyperthyroidism.

Concerning this clonotype itself: This sequence may be a read error, since a much larger clone differs from it by one base. The V call is TRBV19, the J call TRBJ1-2; D gene unclear. Germline CDR1 LNHDA, CDR2 SQIVND (reference sequence). V was trimmed by 0 bases and J by 8 bases, leaving 16 bases between them. CDR3 length: 15 residues. The CDR3 bases are TGTGCCAGTAGTATAGATCAATATCGACCTTCAGGCTACACCTTC. This translates into CASSIDQYRPSGYTF. Supplemented by reference TRBV19 and TRBJ1-2, the full variable domain reads DGGITQSPKYLFRKEGQNVTLSCEQNLNHDAMYWYRQDPGQGLRLIYYSQIVNDFQKGDIAEGYSVSREKKESFPLTVTSAQKNPTAFYLCASSIDQYRPSGYTFGSGTRLTVV.

This chain connects TRBV10-3 to TRBJ1-2, with 8 bases aligning to TRBD1. After removal of 3 bases from V and 6 bases from J, the junction contained 6 bases not matched to a gene. Per the germline V gene, CDR1 is ENHRY and CDR2 is SYGVKD. The CDR3 is 14 amino acids. CDR3 in DNA: TGTGCCATCAGTGAACTCTTGACAGGGGATGGCTACACCTTC. Amino acids: CAISELLTGDGYTF.

This clonotype was found many times. The chain joins TRBV25-1 to TRBJ1-5; no firm D call. The V end lost 2 bases, the J end lost 7 bases, and 9 bases lay between the germline ends. The CDR3 has 13 residues. Germline V gene lookup returns CDR1 MGHDK and CDR2 SYGVNS. The CDR3 bases are TGTGCCAGCAGTGAAAATGGTGCGCAGCCCCAGCATTTT. Protein product: CASSENGAQPQHF.

In its sample, this clonotype was seen once. The CDR3 DNA sequence: TGTGCCAGCAGTACCCGTAGGGGGCAGGGTCCTTCATACAATGAGCAGTTCTTC. Its protein is CASSTRRGQGPSYNEQFF. The V gene is TRBV6-5, the J gene TRBJ2-7; 7 nucleotides agree with TRBD1. The J call may be wrong; the DNA end is better matched by TRBJ2-1. Per germline, CDR1 MNHEY and CDR2 SVGAGI. The CDR3 totals 18 residues.

The V and J genes are TRBV15 and TRBJ2-5; D ambiguous. There are 14 residues in the CDR3. Germline lookup yields CDR1 LNHNV and CDR2 YYDKDF (reference sequence). Trimming removed 0 bases from V and 9 bases from J, with 14 bases in between. CDR3 region: CATSRDGSRQPQYF. CDR3 bases: TGTGCCACCAGCAGAGATGGCTCACGTCAGCCCCAGTACTTC.

This clonotype was observed a single time. V usage is TRBV7-2 and J usage is TRBJ2-5; perhaps D is TRBD1 or TRBD2 (5 bases each). Trimming pared 3 bases from V and 0 bases from J, leaving 14 bases between. The CDR3 covers 16 residues. CDR1 and CDR2 (germline): SGHTA, FQGNSA. CDR3 sequence: CASSFRGGGYQETQYF. The DNA for the CDR3 is TGTGCCAGCAGCTTTCGTGGTGGGGGTTACCAAGAGACCCAGTACTTC.

This clonotype was detected many times. The chain joins TRBV19 to TRBJ1-1; 9 nucleotides agree with TRBD1. Trimming at V came to 3 bases and at J to 0 bases, leaving 2 bases not matched to a gene. This CDR3 spans 15 amino acids. Germline assignment: CDR1 LNHDA and CDR2 SQIVND (reference sequence). The CDR3 bases are TGTGCCAGTAGTATTGGGACAGGGATGAACACTGAAGCTTTCTTT. It yields the protein CASSIGTGMNTEAFF.

The rearrangement uses TRBV7-2 and TRBJ1-1; weak D call: TRBD1 (6 bases). Germline V CDR1 and CDR2: SGHTA, FQGNSA. Trimming shortened V by 7 bases and J by 8 bases, and 14 bases separated the two germline ends. The CDR3 is made up of 12 amino acids. CDR3 sequence reads: CASTKGGREAFF. For the CDR3, the DNA is TGTGCCAGCACCAAGGGGGGCCGGGAAGCTTTCTTT.

The chain employs TRBV4-3 and TRBJ1-1, with D perhaps matching TRBD1 (6 bases). Per germline, CDR1 LGHNA and CDR2 YSLEER. There are 16 residues in the CDR3. Trimming shortened V by 0 bases and J by 4 bases, and 15 bases separated the two germline ends. The CDR3 DNA sequence: TGCGCCAGCAGCCAAGATCATCTGGGGGCGAGCACTGAAGCTTTCTTT. Protein: CASSQDHLGASTEAFF.

The rearrangement uses TRBV4-3 and TRBJ2-5; possible D gene TRBD1, 6 bases. Trimming pared 1 base from V and 3 bases from J, leaving 6 bases between. Germline-derived CDR1 and CDR2 are LGHNA and YSLEER. CDR3 length equals 13 residues. CDR3 loop: CASSQGDKETQYF. The CDR3 DNA reads as TGCGCCAGCAGCCAAGGGGACAAAGAGACCCAGTACTTC.

This clonotype was detected only a few times. The genes are TRBV24-1 and TRBJ2-7; perhaps TRBD2 as D (5 bases). V lost 2 bases to trimming and J lost 3 bases, with 10 bases between them. Germline lookup yields CDR1 KGHDR and CDR2 SFDVKD. This CDR3 is built from 14 residues. For the CDR3, the DNA is TGTGCCACCAGTGATTCGTCTAGCTACTACGAGCAGTACTTC. Amino acid sequence: CATSDSSSYYEQYF.

There are many counts of this clonotype. The rearrangement joins TRBV6-6 to TRBJ1-1; a possible D gene is TRBD1 (6 bases). The CDR3 consists of 13 residues. The germline V gene has CDR1 MNHNY and CDR2 SVGAGI (reference sequence). This chain's CDR3 is CALSSGGGTEAFF. The CDR3 DNA reads as TGTGCTTTGTCGTCTGGAGGGGGGACTGAAGCTTTCTTT.

As to this clonotype: A much larger clone differs from this one at a single base, so this may be a read error. As the CDR3 is not closed by the conserved phenylalanine or tryptophan, this likely results from a read error. This chain connects TRBV10-3 to TRBJ2-7, with D perhaps matching TRBD2 (5 bases). This CDR3 is 12 amino acids long. The germline V and J ends were trimmed by 7 bases and 0 bases, with 7 bases remaining between them. Germline V CDR1 and CDR2: ENHRY, SYGVKD. The CDR3 DNA follows: TGTGCCATCAAAGGGAGCTCCTACGAGCAGTACCTC. Encoded protein: CAIKGSSYEQYL.

This clonotype occurred many times. This chain connects TRBV6-6 to TRBJ1-2; 8 positions match TRBD1. This CDR3 contains 15 residues. The junction had 10 bases not matched to a gene; V was cut back by 7 bases and J by 3 bases. Germline CDR1 MNHNY, CDR2 SVGAGI (reference sequence). For the CDR3, the DNA is TGTGCCAGCAAGAATACAGGGGGTGTCTACTATGGCTACACCTTC. Protein sequence: CASKNTGGVYYGYTF.

The chain combines TRBV19 with TRBJ1-5; 7 bases are shared with TRBD1. The V and J ends lost 11 bases and 5 bases, in that order; junction bases with no gene match: 6. The germline CDR1 and CDR2 sequences are LNHDA and SQIVND (reference sequence). The CDR3 has 12 amino acids. The CDR3 DNA follows: TGTGCCTCCAGGGGGACGGATCAGCCCCAGCATTTT. This translates into CASRGTDQPQHF.

CDR3 residues: CASSRLGRGSNTGELFF. CDR3 coding DNA: TGTGCCAGCAGCCGCCTAGGAAGGGGCTCGAACACCGGGGAGCTGTTTTTT. The rearrangement links TRBV10-3 to TRBJ2-2; a possible D gene is TRBD1 (5 bases). This CDR3 region has 17 residues. Germline V gene lookup returns CDR1 ENHRY and CDR2 SYGVKD. Trimming pared 10 bases from V and 0 bases from J, leaving 21 bases between.

Comment on this clonotype: Germline is not matched at one junction end, which may reflect a read error. This chain connects TRBV7-2 to TRBJ1-1; D gene ambiguous. This CDR3 is 12 amino acids long. CDR1 and CDR2 from the germline V gene are SGHTA and FQGNSA. CDR3 DNA: TGTGCCAGCAGCTTCGGTTGGACTGGAGCTTTCTTT. It specifies CASSFGWTGAFF.

This chain joins TRBV19 and TRBJ1-1, with 8 bases aligning to TRBD1. Germline V gene data show CDR1 as LNHDA and CDR2 as SQIVND (reference sequence). J gave up 8 bases and V 6 bases, and 8 bases lay outside the gene matches. The CDR3 has 13 amino acids. CDR3: CASSPMRQGEAFF. The CDR3 bases are TGTGCCAGTAGCCCTATGCGACAGGGGGAAGCTTTCTTT.

This clonotype came up a few times. This chain links TRBV19 with TRBJ2-2; 8 bases fit TRBD1. The CDR3 has 16 residues. Per germline, CDR1 LNHDA and CDR2 SQIVND (reference sequence). V shed 7 bases and J 6 bases; nucleotides not matched to a gene: 13. The CDR3 region is CASTGAPGQVAGELFF. In nucleotides, the CDR3 is TGTGCCAGTACTGGCGCCCCGGGACAGGTAGCCGGGGAGCTGTTTTTT.

This clonotype was picked up a small number of times. This chain uses TRBV29-1 with TRBJ1-1; D is unresolved. Trimming left V 2 bases short and J 3 bases short, with 19 bases between. Germline values: CDR1 SQVTM, CDR2 ANQGSEA. The CDR3 runs 16 residues. The CDR3 DNA is TGCAGCGTTGAATTTTGGTCGGGAGGCTCGGACACTGAAGCTTTCTTT. Protein product: CSVEFWSGGSDTEAFF. The full variable domain, with the rest looked up from reference TRBV29-1 and TRBJ1-1, is SAVISQKPSRDICQRGTSLTIQCQVDSQVTMMFWYRQQPGQSLTLIATANQGSEATYESGFVIDKFPISRPNLTFSTLTVSNMSPEDSSIYLCSVEFWSGGSDTEAFFGQGTRLTVV.

This clonotype was recorded a few times. This chain links TRBV11-2 with TRBJ2-7; D unresolved. The CDR3 is 14 residues long. The germline V gene has CDR1 SGHAT and CDR2 FQNNGV. V was shortened by 0 bases and J by 0 bases, with 6 bases between the two germline ends. The CDR3 spells CASSLERNSYEQYF. The CDR3 nucleotides are TGTGCCAGCAGCTTAGAACGGAACTCCTACGAGCAGTACTTC.

This CDR3 reads CASSPGLAGGRAETQYF. The CDR3, as DNA: TGTGCCAGTAGTCCGGGACTAGCGGGGGGGCGGGCAGAGACCCAGTACTTC. The chain recombines TRBV19 with TRBJ2-7; 16 nucleotides match TRBD2. The DNA end is a closer match to TRBJ2-5, so the J assignment may be wrong. CDR1 is LNHDA and CDR2 is SQIVND in the germline V gene (reference sequence). The CDR3 extends over 17 amino acids.

The J gene is TRBJ2-5, the V gene TRBV20-1; 9 bases map to TRBD2. V lost 5 bases and J lost 2; bases outside the gene matches: 9. This CDR3 region has 15 residues. Germline-derived CDR1 and CDR2 are DFQATT and SNEGSKA (reference sequence). Here the CDR3 DNA reads TGCAGTGCTGCCCCCGTGGCGGGGGGGCAAGAGACCCAGTACTTC. Translation gives CSAAPVAGGQETQYF.

The V and J genes are TRBV10-3 and TRBJ1-2, with TRBD1 matching over 9 bases. The CDR3 loop spans 11 amino acids. Per the germline V gene, CDR1 is ENHRY and CDR2 is SYGVKD. J was trimmed by 7 bases and V by 10 bases; bases with no gene match: 4. As DNA, the CDR3 is TGTGCCACCGCGGACAGGGGTGGCTACACCTTC. Translating it yields CATADRGGYTF.

This rearrangement joins TRBV10-3 to TRBJ2-5; D is perhaps TRBD1 or TRBD2 (5 bases each). V shed 10 bases and J shed 5 bases, with 17 bases lying between them. Germline assignment: CDR1 ENHRY and CDR2 SYGVKD. This CDR3 is 13 amino acids long. The CDR3 is CASFGTAPETQYF. The CDR3 nucleotides are TGTGCCAGCTTCGGGACGGCCCCTGAGACCCAGTACTTC.

This clonotype showed up many times. The V call is TRBV12-3 or TRBV12-4, the J call TRBJ2-7, with a tentative D call TRBD1 (6 bases). The CDR3 extends over 14 amino acids. Trimming stripped 5 bases from V and 3 bases from J, with 14 bases between. The chain's CDR3 is CASSPGRRGYEQYF. The CDR3 DNA follows: TGTGCCAGCAGTCCCGGGCGCAGGGGCTACGAGCAGTACTTC.

This clonotype came up a few times. This chain links TRBV10-3 with TRBJ1-1; the match to TRBD1 covers 8 bases. This CDR3 comprises 15 residues. Trimming cost V 7 bases and J 8 bases; bases outside gene matches: 15. Germline CDR1 reads ENHRY; CDR2 reads SYGVKD. The CDR3 nucleotides read TGTGCCATCACAGGAAACTCGGACAGGGCAAAAGAAGCTTTCTTT. Translation: CAITGNSDRAKEAFF.

The chain combines TRBV7-6 with TRBJ1-5; unclear D gene. The germline V gene has CDR1 SGHVS and CDR2 FNYEAQ. Trimming cost V 8 bases and J 5 bases, with 19 bases left between them. This CDR3 is built from 15 residues. The CDR3 region has the DNA TGTGCCAGCTCACCACCGTCACAAGCCTATCAGCCCCAGCATTTT. Translated: CASSPPSQAYQPQHF.